The present T cell receptor (beta chain) was sequenced within a study of spatial heterogeneity in lung cancer. CDR1 and CDR2 (germline): LNHNV, YYDKDF (reference sequence). Trimming removed 0 bases from V and 6 bases from J, with 13 bases in between. This CDR3 has 15 amino acids. Each CDR3 protein is one row after TCRdb ran MiXCR on the 5' RACE reads. The sample holds around 32,000 distinct CDR3 sequences, about 9.4% seen once. As to time point: blood at routine non-recurrence follow-up after resection. Here the sequenced sample was PBMCs, taken at follow-up. The TCR comes from a female donor with early-stage non-small cell lung cancer. The genes are TRBV15 and TRBJ2-3; D not resolved. CDR3 nucleotides: TGTGCCACCAGCAGAGAGGACCGAAAGGCGGATACGCAGTATTTT. Translating gives CATSREDRKADTQYF.